This T cell receptor beta chain was captured in a study of T cell clonotyping in hematopoietic cell transplantation (dated by TCRdb to the early 2020s). Regarding the complete study: A total of roughly 150 blood samples were collected in the study from 30 to 45 consecutive transplant recipients and their related donors. Patients were recruited between September 2015 and 2017 and followed until September 2020 or death.

About this clone itself: The target of this receptor is not known. There are no base qualities to consult, and no much larger clone falls within one base.

For TCR beta sequencing, blood samples came from the related transplant donors. Using Nuclei Lysis Solution, genomic DNA was extracted from unfractionated peripheral blood mononuclear cells that were either fresh or cryopreserved. Here is what the overall study found, with its caveats: Sample size was limited, and cells were not sorted, so CD4 and CD8 repertoire contributions could not be separated. Inverse Simpson Index values from donors and from recipients before transplant predicted broader TCR repertoire diversity after transplant. Just a small fraction of recipient repertoires overlapped with donor repertoires, and more than 95% appeared de novo at the given depth. Recipient TCR diversity fell after transplant, with pathologically expanded clonotypes rising progressively from day 30 to day 180.

The immunoSEQ assay, a bias-controlled multiplex PCR using V- and J-specific primers, was used to amplify TCR beta CDR3 regions from genomic DNA. In a second PCR step, the CDR3 amplicons were tagged with a proprietary barcode plus Illumina adapter sequences. CDR3 libraries were sequenced on an Illumina MiSeq instrument. The authors' pipeline ran thus. immunoSEQ Analyzer 3.0 was used for export and quality control, with R Bioconductor and Immunarch used for downstream analyses. Only productive rearrangements within the normalized downsampled data set were used in the calculation of repertoire metrics. In the normalized cohort, a clonotype counted as pathologically expanded if the clonotype was larger than 5 templates. Repertoire diversity was measured with the Inverse Simpson Index. To capture all clonotypes, the CMV-specificity analyses were run on the non-normalized data set. TCRdb mirrors the immuneACCESS table, restricted to in-frame sequences. Some clones are absent from its copies; in checked studies, under half trace to an unresolved V gene, and the reason for the others is unknown. V, J and clone size were drawn from that table, and D and trimming were deduced from the DNA. For this sample the table gives 70,000 or so clones, of which roughly 94% were detected only once. The ten largest make up roughly 1.7% of the sample.

Specimen: peripheral blood mononuclear cells. This receptor was obtained from a man over 45 in good health. Some clones in this sample may be carry-over from other donors' samples.

The sequence in DNA is TGCGCCAGCAGCTTTCGGACTAGCACAGATACGCAGTATTTT. This translates into CASSFRTSTDTQYF. The chain is encoded by TRBV5-1 joined to TRBJ2-3; the best D guess is TRBD2, with 5 bases matching. Trimming removed 2 bases from V and 0 bases from J, leaving 7 bases between the germline ends. From the cysteine up to the phenylalanine, the CDR3 has a length of 14 residues. CDR3 DNA is the only sequence kept; it has 42 bases, read in frame from the first base. According to the germline V gene, CDR1 reads SGHRS and CDR2 reads YFSETQ.